One and the same sample provided the 32 T cell receptor beta chains below, sequenced in a study of neoadjuvant anti-PD-1 for oral cavity cancer. Clones were read by immunoSEQ multiplex PCR, and TCRdb kept only the in-frame ones, dropping some. The profile shows over 11,000 clones, about 73% of them singletons. Time point specified: after neoadjuvant nivolumab, at surgical resection. The material was PBMCs, obtained after nivolumab (anti-PD-1) treatment. These receptors came from a person aged 35-79 years with oral cavity squamous cell carcinoma.

The chain recombines TRBV10-1 with TRBJ2-2; the match to TRBD2 covers 10 bases. Looked up from germline, CDR1 is WNHNN and CDR2 is SYGVQD (reference sequence). There are 14 residues in the CDR3. With V trimmed by 6 bases and J by 7 bases, 5 bases remained unmatched. The CDR3 coding sequence is TGCGCCAGCAGCCCCGGACTAGCGGACGGGGAGCTGTTTTTT. Amino acid sequence: CASSPGLADGELFF.

This clone was counted between two and nine times. The rearrangement uses TRBV18 and TRBJ1-1, with no clear D. The ends were cut back, 2 bases at V and 3 bases at J, with 13 bases in the middle. The CDR3 length is 15 residues. Germline values: CDR1 KGHSH, CDR2 LQKENI. DNA for the CDR3: TGTGCCAGCTCACCAAGTAGGTCGGGGTACACTGAAGCTTTCTTT. Protein sequence: CASSPSRSGYTEAFF.

The V gene is TRBV11-2, the J gene TRBJ1-4, with TRBD1 matching over 9 bases. The J segment lost 5 bases and the V segment lost 2 bases, leaving 3 bases of the junction unmatched. Germline V gene data show CDR1 as SGHAT and CDR2 as FQNNGV. CDR3 length equals 15 residues. This CDR3 is CASSLMTGGNEKLFF. Here the CDR3 DNA reads TGTGCCAGCAGCTTAATGACAGGGGGGAATGAAAAACTGTTTTTT.

The V call is TRBV6-1, the J call TRBJ2-7, with 10 bases that match TRBD1. This CDR3 comprises 15 residues. Trimming at V came to 4 bases and at J to 6 bases, leaving 9 bases not matched to a gene. Germline CDR1 is MNHNS and CDR2 is SASEGT. The CDR3 sequence: CASSVPGQGGGEQYF. DNA for the CDR3: TGTGCCAGCAGTGTCCCCGGACAGGGGGGTGGCGAGCAGTACTTC.

The chain is built from TRBV19 and TRBJ2-7, with D unresolved. The germline V gene encodes CDR1 LNHDA and CDR2 SQIVND (reference sequence). The CDR3 runs 11 residues. V was pared by 3 bases and J by 5 bases, with 5 bases between. Here the CDR3 reads CASSIGNEQYF. The CDR3 DNA is TGTGCCAGTAGTATTGGAAACGAGCAGTACTTC.

The V call is TRBV29-1, the J call TRBJ2-5; 10 bases agree with TRBD2. Losses at the gene ends were 8 bases for V and 9 bases for J; bases not matched to a gene: 15. Germline CDR1 reads SQVTM; CDR2 reads ANQGSEA. The CDR3 totals 14 residues. The CDR3 DNA follows: TGCAGCCTTGTGGTTAGCGGGGGGTCCATGGCCCAGTACTTC. This translates into CSLVVSGGSMAQYF.

The chain is built from TRBV5-5 and TRBJ1-2, with a possible D match to TRBD1 (6 bases). Germline loops: CDR1 SGHKS, CDR2 YYEKEE (reference sequence). With 0 bases removed from V and 8 bases from J, the gap between germline ends came to 20 bases. This CDR3 contains 16 residues. CDR3 sequence reads: CASSLEPTGDLEGYTF. The CDR3 DNA reads TGTGCCAGCAGCTTGGAACCGACAGGTGATTTGGAGGGCTACACCTTC.

The V call is TRBV15, the J call TRBJ2-1; TRBD2 matches 12 bases. Per germline, CDR1 LNHNV and CDR2 YYDKDF (reference sequence). The trim removed 4 bases at V and 6 bases at J, leaving 4 bases unmatched. This CDR3 region has 15 residues. CDR3 residues: CATSTRTSGVNEQFF. CDR3 nucleotides: TGTGCCACCAGCACCCGGACTAGCGGGGTCAATGAGCAGTTCTTC.

This chain uses TRBV30 with TRBJ2-1, with a tentative D call TRBD2 (5 bases). V was pared by 4 bases and J by 7 bases, with 14 bases between. Germline CDR1 GTSNPN, CDR2 SVGIG (reference sequence). The CDR3 is 13 residues long. CDR3 amino acids: CAWKLPSWNEQFF. CDR3 nucleotides: TGTGCCTGGAAATTACCTAGCTGGAATGAGCAGTTCTTC.

The genes are TRBV5-4 and TRBJ2-1; 7 bases map to TRBD2. The CDR3 has 17 residues. Germline V gene lookup returns CDR1 SGHNT and CDR2 YYREEE (reference sequence). With V trimmed by 0 bases and J by 4 bases, 10 bases remained unmatched. The CDR3 here is CASSLAGAGDSYNEQFF. The CDR3 DNA reads as TGTGCCAGCAGCTTGGCAGGTGCGGGAGATTCTTACAATGAGCAGTTCTTC.

V and J are TRBV2 and TRBJ2-7; 7 bases map to TRBD1. Germline CDR1 SNHLY, CDR2 FYNNEI. This CDR3 comprises 11 residues. The V gene end was trimmed by 8 bases and the J gene end by 7 bases; junction bases not matched to a gene: 5. DNA for the CDR3: TGTGCCAGCCGGACAGGCGTGGAGCAGTACTTC. Protein: CASRTGVEQYF.

The chain joins TRBV13 to TRBJ1-2, with D possibly TRBD1 on 5 matching bases. The V gene lost 5 bases and the J gene lost 0 bases, with 10 bases spanning the gap. Germline CDR1 and CDR2: PRHDT and FYEKMQ (reference sequence). CDR3 length equals 14 residues. CDR3 sequence: CASSRAGPNYGYTF. Written as DNA, the CDR3 is TGTGCCAGCAGCCGGGCGGGGCCTAACTATGGCTACACCTTC.

In this sample, this clone turned up a few times. This chain joins TRBV2 and TRBJ1-1; the D gene is possibly TRBD1 (6 bases). This CDR3 is built from 12 residues. The germline CDR1 and CDR2 sequences are SNHLY and FYNNEI. With 4 bases removed from V and 7 bases from J, the gap between germline ends came to 10 bases. CDR3 DNA: TGTGCCAGCAGTGTGACAGGTAATGAAGCTTTCTTT. It encodes CASSVTGNEAFF.

This clone has only one observation. The chain recombines TRBV29-1 with TRBJ1-2, with D possibly TRBD1 on 5 matching bases. Germline CDR1 SQVTM, CDR2 ANQGSEA. Deletions cut 5 bases from V and 8 bases from J, with 15 bases between. The CDR3 spans 12 residues. DNA of the CDR3: TGCAGCGTTCAAGCGTCCAGGGAGGGCTACACCTTC. This codes for CSVQASREGYTF.

V usage is TRBV5-1 and J usage is TRBJ2-7, with 10 bases matching TRBD1. The CDR3 has 15 amino acids. CDR1 is SGHRS and CDR2 is YFSETQ in the germline V gene. The V segment lost 4 bases and the J segment 3 bases; nucleotides outside the gene matches: 7. The DNA for the CDR3 is TGCGCCAGCAGCCTCTCCGGGACAGGGGTCTACGAGCAGTACTTC. This sequence encodes CASSLSGTGVYEQYF. The whole variable domain, filled in from reference TRBV5-1 and TRBJ2-7, reads KAGVTQTPRYLIKTRGQQVTLSCSPISGHRSVSWYQQTPGQGLQFLFEYFSETQRNKGNFPGRFSGRQFSNSRSEMNVSTLELGDSALYLCASSLSGTGVYEQYFGPGTRLTVT.

This chain uses TRBV2 with TRBJ1-5; tentatively, D is TRBD1 (6 bases). The germline CDR1 and CDR2 sequences are SNHLY and FYNNEI. V gave up 6 bases and J gave up 7 bases, with 16 bases separating them. There are 14 residues in the CDR3. The CDR3 nucleotides read TGTGCCAGCAGAGGGGGGCAGGGAGACCAGCCCCAGCATTTT. Its translation is CASRGGQGDQPQHF.

This clone turned up a few times. The chain combines TRBV29-1 with TRBJ1-1, with D possibly TRBD1 on 5 matching bases. The CDR3 covers 11 residues. V lost 6 bases to trimming and J lost 1 base, with 6 bases between them. Germline V gene sequence: CDR1 SQVTM, CDR2 ANQGSEA. In DNA form, the CDR3 reads TGCAGCGTCACAGGGAACACTGAAGCTTTCTTT. Translated, it gives CSVTGNTEAFF. Full variable domain (remainder filled in from reference TRBV29-1 and TRBJ1-1): SAVISQKPSRDICQRGTSLTIQCQVDSQVTMMFWYRQQPGQSLTLIATANQGSEATYESGFVIDKFPISRPNLTFSTLTVSNMSPEDSSIYLCSVTGNTEAFFGQGTRLTVV.

V gene TRBV4-1 combines with J gene TRBJ1-2, with 7 bases fitting TRBD1. CDR1 is MGHRA and CDR2 is YSYEKL in the germline V gene. V trimming: 0 bases; J trimming: 4 bases; junction bases outside the gene matches: 5. The CDR3 extends over 15 amino acids. Here the CDR3 DNA reads TGCGCCAGCAGCCAAGACCGACAGGGTACCTATGGCTACACCTTC. Translation: CASSQDRQGTYGYTF.

This clone was detected a few times. The chain joins TRBV28 to TRBJ2-7; TRBD2 is a possible D gene (5 bases). CDR1 MDHEN and CDR2 SYDVKM come from the germline V gene. CDR3 length: 14 residues. V gave up 5 bases and J gave up 2 bases, with 13 bases separating them. CDR3 in amino acids: CASSPRTRPYEQYF. The CDR3 DNA follows: TGTGCCAGCAGTCCTCGGACTCGACCCTACGAGCAGTACTTC. Filled out from reference TRBV28 and TRBJ2-7, the complete variable domain reads DVKVTQSSRYLVKRTGEKVFLECVQDMDHENMFWYRQDPGLGLRLIYFSYDVKMKEKGDIPEGYSVSREKKERFSLILESASTNQTSMYLCASSPRTRPYEQYFGPGTRLTVT.

V usage is TRBV5-1 and J usage is TRBJ2-7; 10 nucleotides agree with TRBD2. The CDR3 is made up of 15 amino acids. Looked up from germline, CDR1 is SGHRS and CDR2 is YFSETQ. Trimming removed 4 bases from V and 2 bases from J; junction bases left unmatched: 6. CDR3 in amino acids: CASSGGTSDTYEQYF. DNA for the CDR3: TGCGCCAGCAGCGGCGGGACTAGCGACACCTACGAGCAGTACTTC.

The chain joins TRBV4-2 to TRBJ2-2; tentatively, D is TRBD2 (6 bases). V lost 0 bases to trimming and J lost 6 bases, with 11 bases between them. The germline V gene has CDR1 LGHNA and CDR2 YNFKEQ. This CDR3 has 15 residues. The CDR3 loop is CASSQDYRGAGELFF. The CDR3 DNA sequence: TGTGCCAGCAGCCAAGATTATCGCGGGGCCGGGGAGCTGTTTTTT.

This clone showed up just a few times. The chain combines TRBV30 with TRBJ1-1; TRBD1 matches at 9 bases. Losses at the gene ends were 3 bases for V and 2 bases for J; bases not matched to a gene: 1. This CDR3 has 13 amino acids. CDR1 and CDR2 from the germline V gene are GTSNPN and SVGIG (reference sequence). The CDR3 nucleotides read TGTGCCTGGAGGGACAGGGGAAACACTGAAGCTTTCTTT. It codes for CAWRDRGNTEAFF.

This sequence joins TRBV11-2 and TRBJ2-3; D ambiguous. Germline V gives CDR1 SGHAT, CDR2 FQNNGV. The V and J ends lost 0 bases and 4 bases respectively, with 17 bases between them. This CDR3 region has 17 residues. CDR3 in DNA: TGTGCCAGCAGCTTAGATTATGTGTTCTCCACCCCAGATACGCAGTATTTT. The encoded protein is CASSLDYVFSTPDTQYF.

The CDR3 DNA reads as TGTGCCAGCAGTTCCACATGGACGTCGTCGTCCCCTTACACCTTC. Translated, it gives CASSSTWTSSSPYTF. The genes are TRBV28 and TRBJ1-2; D gene ambiguous. Deletions cut 4 bases from V and 11 bases from J, with 23 bases between. This CDR3 spans 15 amino acids. Germline V gene sequence: CDR1 MDHEN, CDR2 SYDVKM.

This clone has only a few counts. The V gene is TRBV6-5, the J gene TRBJ1-2, with TRBD1 as a possible D gene (5 bases). CDR1 and CDR2 (germline): MNHEY, SVGAGI. Trimming cost V 2 bases and J 8 bases, with 15 bases left between them. The CDR3 extends over 14 amino acids. As DNA, the CDR3 is TGTGCCAGCAGTTACCAGCGAAGGGGTGGCGGCTACACCTTC. Protein: CASSYQRRGGGYTF.

The chain recombines TRBV5-6 with TRBJ2-2; 7 positions agree with TRBD1. There are 16 residues in the CDR3. Per germline, CDR1 SGHDT and CDR2 YYEEEE. Trimming removed 2 bases from V and 3 bases from J; junction bases left unmatched: 7. CDR3 sequence (DNA): TGTGCCAGCAGCTTCTCCCTCACAGGGGACACCGGGGAGCTGTTTTTT. Translated: CASSFSLTGDTGELFF.

The chain couples TRBV6-5 to TRBJ2-1; D is unclear. Germline lookup yields CDR1 MNHEY and CDR2 SVGAGI. This CDR3 contains 11 residues. V was trimmed by 5 bases and J by 12 bases, leaving 11 bases between them. CDR3 region: CASSHDQRQFF. CDR3 nucleotide sequence: TGTGCCAGCAGTCACGATCAACGGCAGTTCTTC.

The rearrangement joins TRBV6-5 to TRBJ2-7; D remains unclear. Trimming left V 7 bases short and J 1 base short, with 8 bases between. The CDR3 has 12 residues. Germline V lookup: CDR1 MNHEY, CDR2 SVGAGI. This chain's CDR3 is CASKASSYEQYF. CDR3 coding DNA: TGTGCCAGCAAGGCCTCATCCTACGAGCAGTACTTC.

The chain recombines TRBV6-1 with TRBJ2-7; D may match TRBD1 or TRBD2 (5 bases each). Germline CDR1 and CDR2: MNHNS and SASEGT. The CDR3 is 14 amino acids. The germline V and J ends were trimmed by 2 bases and 4 bases, with 12 bases remaining between them. This CDR3 reads CASSELGTLYEQYF. CDR3 DNA: TGTGCCAGCAGTGAACTCGGGACCTTATACGAGCAGTACTTC.

The CDR3 reads CASTPQAGGPWEQFF. The DNA of the CDR3 is TGTGCCAGTACCCCCCAAGCGGGAGGGCCGTGGGAGCAGTTCTTC. The V and J genes are TRBV19 and TRBJ2-1; 10 bases are a match to TRBD2. Germline CDR1 and CDR2: LNHDA and SQIVND (reference sequence). This CDR3 has 15 amino acids. Trimming took 7 bases from V and 10 from J; bases not matched to a gene: 13. The variable domain in full, with the rest retrieved from reference TRBV19 and TRBJ2-1, is DGGITQSPKYLFRKEGQNVTLSCEQNLNHDAMYWYRQDPGQGLRLIYYSQIVNDFQKGDIAEGYSVSREKKESFPLTVTSAQKNPTAFYLCASTPQAGGPWEQFFGPGTRLTVL.

The gene calls are TRBV7-6 and TRBJ2-1; possible D gene TRBD2, 6 bases. Germline assignment: CDR1 SGHVS and CDR2 FNYEAQ. This CDR3 region has 13 residues. Trimming left V 5 bases short and J 7 bases short, with 12 bases between. CDR3 nucleotide sequence: TGTGCCAGCAGCCGGGACTGGGGGAATGAGCAGTTCTTC. It encodes CASSRDWGNEQFF.

In this sample, this clone turned up a few times. V is TRBV6-5 and J is TRBJ2-7, with D maybe TRBD1 (5 bases). The CDR3 length is 14 residues. Germline V gene lookup returns CDR1 MNHEY and CDR2 SVGAGI. Trimming stripped 6 bases from V and 0 bases from J, with 12 bases between. The CDR3 here is CASSQTGGSYEQYF. DNA of the CDR3: TGTGCCAGCAGCCAAACAGGCGGCTCCTACGAGCAGTACTTC.